A single sample is the source of the 19 T cell receptor beta chains below, sequenced in a study of cytomegalovirus exposure and HLA in healthy donors (dated by TCRdb to 2016 to 2017). Libraries were built with the immunoSEQ multiplex PCR assay. Sourced from immuneACCESS, this table was stored by TCRdb with only in-frame sequences that have V and J called. A share of the clones is absent; for the studies checked, an unresolved V gene accounts for under half, and the remainder has no known explanation. Here the sample has 250,000 to 400,000 clones; approximately 91% occur a single time. Approximately 0.95% of the sample is in the top ten clones. Sequencing was carried out using PBMCs. The receptors here all came from a man aged 25 to 45 in good health and CMV-seronegative.

The chain has TRBV27 and TRBJ1-2, with 7 bases that match TRBD1. The V and J ends lost 6 bases and 5 bases, in that order; junction bases with no gene match: 21. Per the germline V gene, CDR1 is MNHEY and CDR2 is SMNVEV (reference sequence). This CDR3 has 18 residues. CDR3: CASSKTGSNVRAPYGYTF. The CDR3 nucleotides are TGTGCCAGCAGCAAGACAGGGAGTAACGTTCGCGCTCCGTATGGCTACACCTTC.

The CDR3 spells CASGFSGASGNTIYF. The CDR3 nucleotides are TGTGCTAGTGGTTTCTCAGGGGCCAGTGGAAACACCATATATTTT. The rearrangement uses TRBV12-5 and TRBJ1-3, with D possibly being TRBD1 (6 bases). The CDR3 sequence is 15 residues long. From germline, CDR1 is LGHNT and CDR2 FRNRAP. V shed 3 bases and J shed 3 bases, with 12 bases lying between them. The full variable domain, its missing parts supplied by reference TRBV12-5 and TRBJ1-3, is DARVTQTPRHKVTEMGQEVTMRCQPILGHNTVFWYRQTMMQGLELLAYFRNRAPLDDSGMPKDRFSAEMPDATLATLKIQPSEPRDSAVYFCASGFSGASGNTIYFGEGSWLTVV.

V usage is TRBV13 and J usage is TRBJ1-1; possibly TRBD1 for D (5 bases). The V end lost 5 bases, the J end lost 6 bases, and 13 bases lay between the germline ends. Germline lookup yields CDR1 PRHDT and CDR2 FYEKMQ (reference sequence). There are 13 residues in the CDR3. The CDR3 DNA reads TGTGCCAGCAGCCGCGACAGAATCCCTGAAGCTTTCTTT. The encoded protein is CASSRDRIPEAFF.

The chain uses TRBV2 and TRBJ2-7; maybe TRBD1 (5 bases). From germline, CDR1 is SNHLY and CDR2 FYNNEI. The CDR3 contains 14 residues. V was clipped by 7 bases and J by 3 bases, with 16 bases between them. This CDR3 reads CASKQEGVVYEQYF. The CDR3 nucleotides are TGTGCCAGCAAACAGGAAGGTGTGGTCTACGAGCAGTACTTC.

The chain carries TRBV5-1 and TRBJ1-2; TRBD1 is a possible D gene (5 bases). This CDR3 has 15 amino acids. From germline, CDR1 is SGHRS and CDR2 YFSETQ. The V end was cut by 3 bases, the J end by 4 bases, with 16 bases between. In DNA, the CDR3 is TGCGCCAGCAGCTCCCCGGGGGTTGGGGCCTATGGCTACACCTTC. Protein sequence: CASSSPGVGAYGYTF.

V usage is TRBV10-2 and J usage is TRBJ1-1; 7 positions match TRBD1. The CDR3 covers 15 residues. The junction had 4 bases not matched to a gene; V was cut back by 3 bases and J by 0 bases. Germline CDR1 is WSHSY and CDR2 is SAAADI. Here the CDR3 DNA reads TGCGCCAGCAGTGATAAGGGACAGCTGAACACTGAAGCTTTCTTT. Protein sequence: CASSDKGQLNTEAFF.

The rearrangement joins TRBV5-1 to TRBJ2-3, with TRBD1 matching 7 bases. The CDR3 contains 15 residues. Trimming at V came to 3 bases and at J to 2 bases, leaving 6 bases not matched to a gene. The germline V gene encodes CDR1 SGHRS and CDR2 YFSETQ. The CDR3 reads CASSSLTGITDTQYF. The CDR3 DNA follows: TGCGCCAGCAGCTCTTTGACAGGGATCACAGATACGCAGTATTTT.

The chain couples TRBV6-5 to TRBJ1-3, with D tentatively TRBD1 (6 bases). Germline V gene sequence: CDR1 MNHEY, CDR2 SVGAGI. The CDR3 contains 16 residues. V lost 0 bases to trimming and J lost 2 bases, with 11 bases between them. The CDR3 DNA is TGTGCCAGCAGTTACTCCAGGGGATTACCTGGAAACACCATATATTTT. This codes for CASSYSRGLPGNTIYF.

The chain has TRBV5-6 and TRBJ2-7; 12 nucleotides align to TRBD2. The CDR3 is 16 amino acids. In germline, CDR1 is SGHDT, CDR2 YYEEEE. The J segment lost 2 bases and the V segment lost 4 bases, leaving 7 bases of the junction unmatched. CDR3 DNA: TGTGCCAGCAGCGTGGAACTAGCGGGGGGAACCTACGAGCAGTACTTC. This translates into CASSVELAGGTYEQYF. Full variable domain (rest looked up from reference TRBV5-6 and TRBJ2-7): DAGVTQSPTHLIKTRGQQVTLRCSPKSGHDTVSWYQQALGQGPQFIFQYYEEEERQRGNFPDRFSGHQFPNYSSELNVNALLLGDSALYLCASSVELAGGTYEQYFGPGTRLTVT.

This sequence joins TRBV7-9 and TRBJ2-7, with D perhaps TRBD1 (6 bases). The V and J ends lost 3 bases and 5 bases respectively, with 20 bases between them. CDR1 and CDR2 (germline): SEHNR, FQNEAQ (reference sequence). The CDR3 consists of 16 residues. The chain's CDR3 is CASSFARSGQENEQYF. CDR3 in DNA: TGTGCCAGCAGCTTTGCGAGGTCGGGACAAGAGAACGAGCAGTACTTC.

This CDR3 is CASSQGFRDREVDEQYF. The CDR3 region has the DNA TGTGCCAGCAGCCAAGGGTTCAGGGACAGGGAGGTGGACGAGCAGTACTTC. The chain employs TRBV4-2 and TRBJ2-7, with 9 bases that match TRBD1. V lost 1 base to trimming and J lost 5 bases; unmatched junction nucleotides: 12. Germline V gives CDR1 LGHNA, CDR2 YNFKEQ. This CDR3 is built from 17 residues.

This clone has more than one count but fewer than ten. The chain recombines TRBV19 with TRBJ2-7; TRBD1 might be the D (6 bases). Germline CDR1 reads LNHDA; CDR2 reads SQIVND (reference sequence). The V end was cut by 1 base, the J end by 0 bases, with 10 bases between. This CDR3 spans 15 amino acids. DNA of the CDR3: TGTGCCAGTAGTATAGGAACAGGGACCTCCTACGAGCAGTACTTC. It is translated as CASSIGTGTSYEQYF.

The chain carries TRBV27 and TRBJ1-2; 8 bases agree with TRBD1. J was trimmed by 4 bases and V by 5 bases; bases with no gene match: 6. The germline V gene has CDR1 MNHEY and CDR2 SMNVEV (reference sequence). The length of the CDR3 is 14 residues. CDR3 DNA sequence: TGTGCCAGCAGTCCTCCCGACAGGGGCTATGGCTACACCTTC. Its protein product is CASSPPDRGYGYTF.

This chain joins TRBV2 and TRBJ2-6; maybe TRBD1 (6 bases). Trimming shortened V by 5 bases and J by 0 bases, and 11 bases separated the two germline ends. CDR1 and CDR2 (germline): SNHLY, FYNNEI. This CDR3 is built from 16 residues. The CDR3 protein is CASSITGRSGANVLTF. The CDR3 nucleotides are TGTGCCAGCAGTATTACAGGGCGCTCTGGGGCCAACGTCCTGACTTTC.

The V gene is TRBV27, the J gene TRBJ2-3; unclear D gene. Germline lookup yields CDR1 MNHEY and CDR2 SMNVEV (reference sequence). Trimming removed 2 bases at V and 5 bases at J, with 8 bases between. CDR3 length equals 13 residues. The CDR3 region is CASSLVFGDTQYF. The CDR3 bases are TGTGCCAGCAGTTTAGTCTTCGGAGATACGCAGTATTTT.

The chain employs TRBV25-1 and TRBJ2-1; D is unresolved. Trimming shortened V by 3 bases and J by 5 bases, and 8 bases separated the two germline ends. CDR1 is MGHDK, CDR2 SYGVNS, per germline. This CDR3 region has 13 residues. CDR3 residues: CASSDYSHNEQFF. The CDR3 DNA reads as TGTGCCAGCAGTGATTACAGCCACAATGAGCAGTTCTTC. The whole variable domain, filled in from reference TRBV25-1 and TRBJ2-1, reads EADIYQTPRYLVIGTGKKITLECSQTMGHDKMYWYQQDPGMELHLIHYSYGVNSTEKGDLSSESTVSRIRTEHFPLTLESARPSHTSQYLCASSDYSHNEQFFGPGTRLTVL.

The chain is built from TRBV29-1 and TRBJ1-6; possible D gene TRBD1, 5 bases. This CDR3 has 14 amino acids. CDR1 is SQVTM, CDR2 ANQGSEA, per germline. Between the trimmed V and J ends, which lost 3 bases and 1 base, there was a span of 7 bases. This chain's CDR3 is CSVEGRSYNSPLHF. Here the CDR3 DNA reads TGCAGCGTTGAGGGGCGGTCCTATAATTCACCCCTCCACTTT. The variable domain in full, with the rest retrieved from reference TRBV29-1 and TRBJ1-6, is SAVISQKPSRDICQRGTSLTIQCQVDSQVTMMFWYRQQPGQSLTLIATANQGSEATYESGFVIDKFPISRPNLTFSTLTVSNMSPEDSSIYLCSVEGRSYNSPLHFGNGTRLTVT.

This clone was observed a single time. The chain carries TRBV10-3 and TRBJ1-1, with D maybe TRBD1 (6 bases). The V gene's germline CDR1 is ENHRY and CDR2 SYGVKD. The CDR3 is 15 amino acids. The V end lost 2 bases, the J end lost 7 bases, and 17 bases lay between the germline ends. The DNA for the CDR3 is TGTGCCATCAGTGAGCGGCTGGGGGCGCGGGTTGAAGCTTTCTTT. Its protein is CAISERLGARVEAFF.

The rearrangement links TRBV6-5 to TRBJ2-1; TRBD2 agrees at 7 bases. Germline-derived CDR1 and CDR2 are MNHEY and SVGAGI. The J segment lost 10 bases and the V segment lost 5 bases, leaving 8 bases of the junction unmatched. The CDR3 spans 13 residues. The DNA of the CDR3 is TGTGCCAGCAGTCTCTCGGGGCGGGGGGAGCAGTTCTTC. It specifies CASSLSGRGEQFF.